This entry is about one TCR beta chain. Its antigen is not known. The data are from a study of Ad26.COV2.S vaccination and SARS-CoV-2 variants. Study as a whole: Each vaccinee took Ad26.COV2.S intramuscularly, once or twice 56 days apart.

Method: immunoSEQ multiplex PCR; TCRdb's copy keeps in-frame clones and lacks some. The data contain under 300,000 clones, around 85% of them singletons. The treatment was: some 20 received Ad26.COV2.S at low or high dose, single or two shots; 5 received placebo; per-sample allocation not given. Sampling occurred on day 63 after the first vaccine or placebo injection. Recruitment in Boston yielded a donor of adult age, 18-55 years. Built on an Ad26 vector, the vaccine expressed Wuhan-strain SARS-CoV-2 spike. Study-wide findings and caveats: Responses of T cells in total may have been underestimated by the TCR breadth and depth analyses.

The source was peripheral blood, collected in a trial of Ad26.COV2.S vaccine versus placebo. The sequence derives from a person between 18 and 59 years old who received the Ad26.COV2.S COVID-19 vaccine or a placebo.

The CDR3 is CASLQGGVQETQYF. CDR3 coding DNA: TGTGCCAGCCTACAGGGAGGCGTCCAAGAGACCCAGTACTTC. The rearrangement uses TRBV6-5 and TRBJ2-5, with D perhaps matching TRBD1 or TRBD2 (6 bases each). The V and J ends lost 8 bases and 1 base respectively, with 14 bases between them. The CDR3 totals 14 residues. Germline V lookup: CDR1 MNHEY, CDR2 SVGAGI.